Judged by abundance, the clone carrying this T cell receptor beta chain is medium-sized. Unique molecular identifiers, one per molecule, were present on every TCR cDNA molecule. One entry per CDR3 protein, called by TCRdb with MiXCR from the 5' RACE reads. The table records about 3,900 distinct CDR3 sequences, around 10% of them present only once. The entry originates in a study of spatial heterogeneity in lung cancer. With 5 bases clipped from V and 1 base from J, the junction kept 4 bases outside the gene matches. This CDR3 is 15 amino acids long. From germline, CDR1 is SGHNT and CDR2 YENEEA. Time point noted: sample taken at primary tumor resection. Donation came from 70 or so patients with untreated early-stage non-small cell lung cancer. Researchers sequenced whole RNA taken from tumor, nontumor lung or frozen PBMC without sorting.

The sequence came from a female donor with early-stage non-small cell lung cancer. The sample was normal lung tissue next to the tumor, taken at surgery. The chain joins TRBV11-3 to TRBJ2-1; 8 bases map to TRBD2. DNA for the CDR3: TGTGCCAGCAGCCCCTCTAGCGGGTCCTACAATGAGCAGTTCTTC. This gives the protein CASSPSSGSYNEQFF. Variable domain in full (rest from reference TRBV11-3 and TRBJ2-1): EAGVVQSPRYKIIEKKQPVAFWCNPISGHNTLYWYLQNLGQGPELLIRYENEEAVDDSQLPKDRFSAERLKGVDSTLKIQPAELGDSAVYLCASSPSSGSYNEQFFGPGTRLTVL.